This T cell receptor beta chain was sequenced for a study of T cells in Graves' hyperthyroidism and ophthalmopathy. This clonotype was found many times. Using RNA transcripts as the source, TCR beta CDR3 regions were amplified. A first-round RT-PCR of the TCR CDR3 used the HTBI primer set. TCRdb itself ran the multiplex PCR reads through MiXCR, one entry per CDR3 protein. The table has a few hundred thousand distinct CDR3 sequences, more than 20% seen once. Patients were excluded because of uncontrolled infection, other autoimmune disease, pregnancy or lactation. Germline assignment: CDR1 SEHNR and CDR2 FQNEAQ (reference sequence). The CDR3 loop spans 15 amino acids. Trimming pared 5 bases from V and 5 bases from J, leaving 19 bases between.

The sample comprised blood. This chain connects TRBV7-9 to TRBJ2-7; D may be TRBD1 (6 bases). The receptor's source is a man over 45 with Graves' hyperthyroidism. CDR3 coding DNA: TGTGCCAGCAGCCCCACCGATGCCAGGGGCGACGAGCAGTACTTC. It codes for CASSPTDARGDEQYF.